This T cell receptor (beta chain) emerged from a study of T cell responses to AZD1222 COVID-19 vaccine. The V and J ends lost 5 bases and 11 bases respectively, with 15 bases between them. The CDR3 loop spans 12 amino acids. CDR1 is LGHDT, CDR2 YNNKEL, per germline (reference sequence). Only in-frame clones appear in the TCRdb table, and some are missing; sequencing was by immunoSEQ multiplex PCR. The sample has about 120,000 clones, 70% to 90% seen once; the top ten hold about 8.6%. The receptor was derived from an adult in good health. The material sequenced was peripheral blood, taken on day 0 of AZD1222 vaccination. This chain links TRBV3-1 (or the pseudogene TRBV3-2) with TRBJ1-1, with D unresolved. CDR3 bases: TGTGCCAGCAGCGACCTGGGAGGGAAGGCTTTCTTT. This codes for CASSDLGGKAFF.